This T cell receptor (beta chain) was recorded in a study of PD-L1 blockade in urothelial cancer. About the study: Blood analysis took place 3 weeks (second dose) and 6 weeks after treatment start.

The V gene end was trimmed by 5 bases and the J gene end by 0 bases; junction bases not matched to a gene: 6. The CDR3 consists of 15 residues. The germline CDR1 and CDR2 sequences are MDHEN and SYDVKM. Regarding time point: peripheral blood 6 weeks after treatment start. This clone was picked up one time. Synthetic TCR analog templates were spiked into each PCR. Assay used: immunoSEQ multiplex PCR; TCRdb lists only in-frame clones, some missing. This sample has 45,000 to 50,000 clones, with approximately 80% found just once. This specimen consisted of PBMCs, obtained around atezolizumab (anti-PD-L1) treatment. This TCR was recovered from a man in his 70s with urothelial cancer. This sequence joins TRBV28 and TRBJ2-5; 7 bases line up with TRBD2. The CDR3 sequence: CASSTGGVDQETQYF. CDR3 nucleotide sequence: TGTGCCAGCAGTACGGGGGGTGTGGACCAAGAGACCCAGTACTTC.